This T cell receptor beta chain was obtained from a study of siplizumab effects on memory and regulatory T cells. General study results and limits: Memory cells seemed less diverse than naive T cells, which seemed major alloresponse contributors. No naive or memory phenotype could be assigned to roughly 80-97% of proliferating clones.

The CDR3 is 14 residues long. The germline V gene encodes CDR1 MDHEN and CDR2 SYDVKM. Trimming left V 5 bases short and J 4 bases short, with 13 bases between. Concerning this clone: The antigen is not known.

TCRdb's table, derived via immunoSEQ multiplex PCR, lists solely in-frame clones and lacks some. In the table there are over 65,000 clones, 95% of which are singletons. The genes are TRBV28 and TRBJ2-3, with a tentative D call TRBD1 (6 bases). The clonotype originates from a human donor in good health. Material: CD8+ T cells sorted from blood. The CDR3 DNA sequence: TGTGCCAGCAGTCTTATGCCAGGGGCAGATACGCAGTATTTT. Encoded protein: CASSLMPGADTQYF.